Listed here are 24 T cell receptor beta chains from one sample, sequenced in a study of regulatory T cells in long-lasting Graves disease. Sample time point: newly diagnosed GD, antithyroid drugs for less than 3 months. Scientists built the TCR library using RNA that was extracted from PBMCs. Assembly of TCR beta libraries relied on iRepertoire HTBI primers together with Arm-PCR of CDR3 regions. TCRdb re-analysed the multiplex PCR reads in MiXCR, keeping a single row per CDR3 protein. The sample includes roughly 400,000 distinct CDR3 sequences, approximately 15% of them seen just once. The data were also submitted as part of a second study, on T cells in Graves' hyperthyroidism and ophthalmopathy.

The material was peripheral blood mononuclear cells (PBMCs), obtained at new diagnosis, from a patient treated with antithyroid drugs. The origin of the receptors is a woman aged 35 to 49 with Graves disease.

This clonotype occurred many times. V and J are TRBV5-1 and TRBJ2-1; TRBD2 agrees at 13 bases. V was pared by 0 bases and J by 4 bases, with 1 base of the junction left unmatched. CDR3 length: 16 amino acids. The germline gives CDR1 SGHRS, CDR2 YFSETQ. The CDR3 nucleotides read TGCGCCAGCAGCTTGGAACTAGCGGGAGGGTACAATGAGCAGTTCTTC. Translating gives CASSLELAGGYNEQFF.

The V gene is TRBV5-1, the J gene TRBJ2-3; 8 bases fit TRBD2. V was clipped by 3 bases and J by 6 bases; unmatched bases: 15. The CDR3 is made up of 17 amino acids. Looked up from germline, CDR1 is SGHRS and CDR2 is YFSETQ. CDR3 residues: CASSSLGRGSTGDTQYF. In nucleotides, the CDR3 is TGCGCCAGCAGCTCCCTCGGGAGGGGATCTACCGGTGATACGCAGTATTTT.

This clonotype was observed at least ten times. The chain employs TRBV6-2 or TRBV6-3 and TRBJ2-1; TRBD2 aligns across 10 bases. CDR3 size: 18 residues. Germline V lookup: CDR1 MNHEY, CDR2 SVGEGT. J gave up 0 bases and V 2 bases, and 7 bases lay outside the gene matches. CDR3 coding DNA: TGTGCCAGCAGTTACCCCTCCTCTAGCGGGAGCTCCTACAATGAGCAGTTCTTC. As protein: CASSYPSSSGSSYNEQFF.

A few counts support this clonotype. A much more abundant neighbour one base away suggests this may be a read error. This chain links TRBV28 with TRBJ2-1; the D gene is possibly TRBD1 (6 bases). Germline V lookup: CDR1 MDHEN, CDR2 SYDVKM. Trimming left V 3 bases short and J 8 bases short, with 17 bases between. The CDR3 extends over 15 amino acids. CDR3 in DNA: TGTGCCAGCAGTTTTATGGTGGGGGCCCTCCATGAGCAGTTCTTC. It is translated as CASSFMVGALHEQFF.

This clonotype was recorded a few times. The rearrangement joins TRBV27 to TRBJ1-3; no definite D call. Germline V lookup: CDR1 MNHEY, CDR2 SMNVEV (reference sequence). This CDR3 comprises 15 residues. With 3 bases removed from V and 8 bases from J, the gap between germline ends came to 17 bases. The CDR3: CASSFRQLPTDTIYF. The DNA of the CDR3 is TGTGCCAGCAGTTTCCGACAACTCCCTACGGACACCATATATTTT.

There are many counts of this clonotype. The chain links TRBV5-1 to TRBJ1-1; a possible D gene is TRBD1 (6 bases). The CDR3 runs 14 residues. V lost 4 bases to trimming and J lost 0 bases, with 10 bases between them. Germline V CDR1 and CDR2: SGHRS, YFSETQ. CDR3 DNA sequence: TGCGCCAGCAGCGGGGGCGCTTTGAACACTGAAGCTTTCTTT. Translation: CASSGGALNTEAFF.

This clonotype showed up many times. The rearrangement joins TRBV6-2 or TRBV6-3 to TRBJ2-5, with 12 bases aligning to TRBD2. The CDR3 is made up of 17 amino acids. Per germline, CDR1 MNHEY and CDR2 SVGEGT. The junction had 8 bases not matched to a gene; V was cut back by 5 bases and J by 1 base. CDR3 sequence reads: CASSPQTSGRTQETQYF. CDR3 coding DNA: TGTGCCAGCAGTCCCCAGACTAGCGGGAGAACCCAAGAGACCCAGTACTTC.

The rearrangement links TRBV12-3 or TRBV12-4 to TRBJ2-3; 12 bases align to TRBD2. The CDR3 runs 14 residues. After removal of 6 bases from V and 4 bases from J, the junction contained 2 bases not matched to a gene. The CDR3 DNA reads TGTGCCAGCAGACTAGCGGGAGGTTCAGATACGCAGTATTTT. This codes for CASRLAGGSDTQYF.

The CDR3 DNA reads TGTGCCAGCAAGGAGAGCGCCGGGGAGCTGTTTTTT. As protein: CASKESAGELFF. The chain joins TRBV6-2 or TRBV6-3 to TRBJ2-2; D is unresolved. The CDR3 length is 12 residues. CDR1 and CDR2 from the germline V gene are MNHEY and SVGEGT. V lost 7 bases to trimming and J lost 6 bases, with 9 bases between them.

V and J are TRBV28 and TRBJ2-3, with 8 bases lining up with TRBD1. From germline, CDR1 is MDHEN and CDR2 SYDVKM. V was pared by 3 bases and J by 2 bases, with 10 bases of the junction left unmatched. The CDR3 has 17 amino acids. This chain's CDR3 is CASSFVTGVPNTDTQYF. CDR3 nucleotide sequence: TGTGCCAGCAGTTTCGTGACAGGGGTGCCGAACACAGATACGCAGTATTTT.

This clonotype was seen a handful of times. Possible read error: a much larger clone is one base away. The chain recombines TRBV11-3 with TRBJ2-5; D remains unclear. The CDR3 covers 15 residues. The germline V gene has CDR1 SGHNT and CDR2 YENEEA. The CDR3 nucleotides read TGTGCCAGCAGCTTAGAGGGGTTGTCCCGGGCACCCCAAAACTTC. Translated: CASSLEGLSRAPQNF.

This clonotype was seen only a few times. V gene TRBV7-9 combines with J gene TRBJ2-1, with D possibly matching TRBD2 (5 bases). This CDR3 has 14 residues. V was cut by 8 bases and J by 6 bases, with 17 bases left in between. Germline V gene sequence: CDR1 SEHNR, CDR2 FQNEAQ (reference sequence). CDR3 bases: TGTGCCAGCGGTGGATCGGGGTGGGTCAATGAGCAGTTCTTC. Protein product: CASGGSGWVNEQFF. Supplemented by reference TRBV7-9 and TRBJ2-1, the full variable domain reads DTGVSQNPRHKITKRGQNVTFRCDPISEHNRLYWYRQTLGQGPEFLTYFQNEAQLEKSRLLSDRFSAERPKGSFSTLEIQRTEQGDSAMYLCASGGSGWVNEQFFGPGTRLTVL.

This clonotype turned up a few times. The V and J genes are TRBV5-4 and TRBJ2-1; TRBD2 matches at 15 bases. The CDR3 totals 18 residues. V lost 0 bases, J lost 4 bases, and 5 bases stayed unmatched. From germline, CDR1 is SGHNT and CDR2 YYREEE (reference sequence). The CDR3 region has the DNA TGTGCCAGCAGCTTGGGAGGACTAGCGGGAGGGCTTTACAATGAGCAGTTCTTC. This gives the protein CASSLGGLAGGLYNEQFF.

This clonotype occurred a few times. The chain is built from TRBV19 and TRBJ1-6, with D unresolved. V shed 6 bases and J shed 7 bases, with 13 bases lying between them. Germline lookup yields CDR1 LNHDA and CDR2 SQIVND (reference sequence). The CDR3 contains 14 residues. CDR3 nucleotide sequence: TGTGCCAGTAGCCAAGGTGACGAAAATTCACCCCTCCACTTT. Protein sequence: CASSQGDENSPLHF.

This clonotype came up many times. The V and J genes are TRBV19 and TRBJ2-3; TRBD1 aligns across 10 bases. The germline gives CDR1 LNHDA, CDR2 SQIVND (reference sequence). CDR3 length: 14 amino acids. V lost 7 bases to trimming and J lost 4 bases; unmatched junction nucleotides: 5. As DNA, the CDR3 is TGTGCCAGTAAGGGAGACAGGGGGCCAGATACGCAGTATTTT. Amino acids: CASKGDRGPDTQYF.

This clonotype was seen repeatedly, ten times or more. The CDR3 sequence is CASSSLWKVHEQFF. Written as DNA, the CDR3 is TGTGCCAGCAGTTCCCTGTGGAAGGTCCATGAGCAGTTCTTC. The chain employs TRBV28 and TRBJ2-1; D ambiguous. There are 14 residues in the CDR3. Germline loops: CDR1 MDHEN, CDR2 SYDVKM. The V end was cut by 4 bases, the J end by 8 bases, with 15 bases between.

A few counts support this clonotype. The chain carries TRBV9 and TRBJ2-1, with D possibly being TRBD1 (7 bases). The CDR3 contains 14 residues. Trimming removed 1 base at V and 5 bases at J, with 10 bases between. Germline CDR1 SGDLS, CDR2 YYNGEE. The chain's CDR3 is CASSVRGTDNEQFF. CDR3 sequence (DNA): TGTGCCAGCAGCGTACGCGGGACAGACAATGAGCAGTTCTTC.

This clonotype was counted ten times or more. The chain links TRBV11-3 to TRBJ1-3; TRBD1 might be the D (5 bases). The CDR3 has 17 residues. Germline CDR1 and CDR2: SGHNT and YENEEA. V lost 1 base to trimming and J lost 0 bases, with 13 bases between them. CDR3 residues: CASSLVGALRSGNTIYF. CDR3 sequence (DNA): TGTGCCAGCAGCTTAGTAGGGGCACTCCGCTCTGGAAACACCATATATTTT. The entire variable domain, with the rest obtained from reference TRBV11-3 and TRBJ1-3, is as follows: EAGVVQSPRYKIIEKKQPVAFWCNPISGHNTLYWYLQNLGQGPELLIRYENEEAVDDSQLPKDRFSAERLKGVDSTLKIQPAELGDSAVYLCASSLVGALRSGNTIYFGEGSWLTVV.

This chain uses TRBV9 with TRBJ2-7; 7 positions agree with TRBD2. Unmatched junction bases numbered 12, after V lost 4 bases and J lost 5 bases. The CDR3 loop spans 15 amino acids. Germline V lookup: CDR1 SGDLS, CDR2 YYNGEE. CDR3 sequence reads: CASSPVGREIDEQYF. DNA for the CDR3: TGTGCCAGCAGCCCCGTGGGGCGGGAGATCGACGAGCAGTACTTC.

In this sample, this clonotype turned up a few times. V is TRBV5-1 and J is TRBJ1-3; the D is unclear. V was pared by 1 base and J by 4 bases, with 12 bases between. CDR1 is SGHRS and CDR2 is YFSETQ in the germline V gene. The CDR3 loop spans 15 amino acids. CDR3 in amino acids: CASSLYGSQGNTIYF. The CDR3 DNA follows: TGCGCCAGCAGCTTGTACGGCAGTCAGGGAAACACCATATATTTT.

The genes are TRBV27 and TRBJ1-5, with D uncertain. Germline CDR1 MNHEY, CDR2 SMNVEV (reference sequence). This CDR3 contains 14 residues. Trimming took 1 base from V and 1 from J, leaving 5 bases between them. CDR3 region: CASSLYRSNQPQHF. CDR3 bases: TGTGCCAGCAGTTTATACAGAAGCAATCAGCCCCAGCATTTT.

This clonotype was observed many times. The J gene is TRBJ1-4, the V gene TRBV6-9, with D perhaps matching TRBD1 (5 bases). This CDR3 comprises 18 residues. Trimming left V 3 bases short and J 3 bases short, with 20 bases between. Germline V lookup: CDR1 MNHGY, CDR2 SVAAGI. CDR3 residues: CASSYSAIAAGPNEKLFF. CDR3 bases: TGTGCCAGCAGTTACTCAGCAATAGCAGCGGGGCCTAATGAAAAACTGTTTTTT.

The sample holds a few counts of this clonotype. V gene TRBV29-1 combines with J gene TRBJ1-2; 8 bases map to TRBD1. This CDR3 has 13 residues. Germline CDR1 and CDR2: SQVTM and ANQGSEA. The trim removed 7 bases at V and 6 bases at J, leaving 10 bases unmatched. CDR3 nucleotide sequence: TGCAGCGCCGCGACCGGACAGGGAGATGGCTACACCTTC. Translating gives CSAATGQGDGYTF.

This clonotype came up many times. The chain uses TRBV6-5 and TRBJ1-1; unclear D gene. The CDR3 spans 14 residues. V was trimmed by 2 bases and J by 0 bases, leaving 7 bases between them. The germline gives CDR1 MNHEY, CDR2 SVGAGI. The CDR3 loop is CASSYSNLNTEAFF. The DNA of the CDR3 is TGTGCCAGCAGTTACAGCAACCTGAACACTGAAGCTTTCTTT.